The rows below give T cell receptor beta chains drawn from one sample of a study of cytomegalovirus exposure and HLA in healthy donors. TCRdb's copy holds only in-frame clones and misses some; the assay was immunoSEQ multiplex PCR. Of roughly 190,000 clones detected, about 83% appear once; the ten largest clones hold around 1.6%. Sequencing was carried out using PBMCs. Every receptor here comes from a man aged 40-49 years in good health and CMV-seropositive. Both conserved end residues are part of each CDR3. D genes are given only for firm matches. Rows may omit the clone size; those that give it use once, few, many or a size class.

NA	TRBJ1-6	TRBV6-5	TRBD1	CASSLTGALNSPLHF	TGTGCCAGCAGTCTTACAGGGGCCCTAAATTCACCCCTCCACTTT
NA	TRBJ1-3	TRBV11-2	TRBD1	CASSLGQGAGNTIYF	TGTGCCAGCAGCTTAGGACAGGGGGCTGGAAACACCATATATTTT
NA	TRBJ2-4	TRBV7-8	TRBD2	CASSPTGTTKIKNSQYF	TGTGCCAGCAGCCCCACCGGGACTACTAAAATCAAAAACAGTCAGTACTTC
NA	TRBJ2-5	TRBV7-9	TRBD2	CASSFTGTRAETQYF	TGTGCCAGCAGCTTTACCGGGACTAGGGCGGAGACCCAGTACTTC
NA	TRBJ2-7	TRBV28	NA	CASRGGGGGTYEQYF	TGTGCCAGCAGGGGCGGAGGGGGAGGGACCTACGAGCAGTACTTC
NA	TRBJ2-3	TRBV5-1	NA	CASSLEARSDTQYF	TGCGCCAGCAGCTTGGAGGCTAGATCCGATACGCAGTATTTT
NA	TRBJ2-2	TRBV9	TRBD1	CASSVGGRGILGAGELFF	TGTGCCAGCAGCGTAGGTGGCAGGGGGATATTGGGAGCCGGGGAGCTGTTTTTT
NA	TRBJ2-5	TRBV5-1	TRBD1	CASGSGTGGSETQYF	TGCGCCAGCGGCTCTGGGACAGGGGGGAGTGAGACCCAGTACTTC
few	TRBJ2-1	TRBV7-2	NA	CASSLGGQTYNEQFF	TGTGCCAGCAGCTTAGGCGGGCAGACCTACAATGAGCAGTTCTTC
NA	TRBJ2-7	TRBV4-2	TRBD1	CASSRPPGQGDEQYF	TGTGCCAGCAGCCGACCCCCCGGACAGGGGGACGAGCAGTACTTC
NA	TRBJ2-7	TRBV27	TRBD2	CASSPSRGVSSYEQYF	TGTGCCAGCAGTCCCTCGCGGGGGGTTAGTTCCTACGAGCAGTACTTC
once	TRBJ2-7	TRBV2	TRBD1	CASITRTGLNGYEQYF	TGTGCCAGCATTACACGGACAGGTTTAAACGGCTACGAGCAGTACTTC
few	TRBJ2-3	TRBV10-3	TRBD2	CAISEPTSGVADTQYF	TGTGCCATCAGTGAACCGACTAGCGGGGTGGCGGATACGCAGTATTTT
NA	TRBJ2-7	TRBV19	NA	CASSIGHQQYEQYF	TGTGCCAGTAGTATAGGACACCAGCAGTACGAGCAGTACTTC
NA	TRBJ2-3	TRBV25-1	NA	CASSFAGTQYF	TGTGCCAGCAGTTTTGCGGGTACGCAGTATTTT
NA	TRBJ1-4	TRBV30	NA	CAWSPIGVQVKLFF	TGTGCCTGGAGCCCCATAGGGGTTCAGGTAAAACTGTTTTTT
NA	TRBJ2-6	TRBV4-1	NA	CASSQGHSGANGLTF	TGCGCCAGCAGCCAAGGGCACTCTGGGGCCAACGGCCTGACTTTC
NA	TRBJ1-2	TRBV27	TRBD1	CASSPGDRAGYTF	TGTGCCAGCAGTCCCGGGGACAGGGCTGGCTACACCTTC
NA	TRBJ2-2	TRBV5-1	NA	CASSLNGAGELFF	TGCGCCAGCAGCTTGAACGGGGCCGGGGAGCTGTTTTTT
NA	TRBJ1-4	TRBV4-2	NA	CASSQVREKLFF	TGTGCCAGCAGCCAAGTCCGGGAAAAACTGTTTTTT
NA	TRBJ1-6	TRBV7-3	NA	CASSLTTGLRENSPLHF	TGTGCCAGCAGCCTAACGACCGGACTGAGGGAGAATTCACCCCTCCACTTT
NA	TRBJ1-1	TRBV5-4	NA	CASSSPSRGNTEAFF	TGTGCCAGCAGCTCCCCGAGCAGGGGTAACACTGAAGCTTTCTTT
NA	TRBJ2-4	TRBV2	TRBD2	CASSPYGAGWVQYF	TGTGCCAGCAGCCCCTATGGAGCGGGATGGGTTCAGTACTTC
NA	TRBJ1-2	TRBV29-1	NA	CSVEWGGTMGRGYTF	TGCAGCGTTGAATGGGGTGGGACAATGGGAAGGGGCTACACCTTC
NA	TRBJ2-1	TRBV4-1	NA	CASRRLSSGYNEQFF	TGCGCCAGCAGAAGGCTTTCGAGCGGGTACAATGAGCAGTTCTTC
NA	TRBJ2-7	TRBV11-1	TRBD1	CASSLGQGNSYEQYF	TGTGCCAGCAGCTTAGGACAGGGGAACTCCTACGAGCAGTACTTC
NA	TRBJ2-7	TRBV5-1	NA	CASSYGLSGIGYEQYF	TGCGCCAGCAGCTACGGACTTAGCGGCATTGGGTACGAGCAGTACTTC
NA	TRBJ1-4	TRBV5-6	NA	CASSFLVAEKLFF	TGTGCCAGCAGCTTCCTGGTAGCTGAAAAACTGTTTTTT
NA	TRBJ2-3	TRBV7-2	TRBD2	CASSHGTRWDTDTQYF	TGTGCCAGCAGCCATGGGACTAGGTGGGACACAGATACGCAGTATTTT
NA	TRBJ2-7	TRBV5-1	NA	CASTGSYEQYF	TGCGCCAGCACAGGGTCCTACGAGCAGTACTTC
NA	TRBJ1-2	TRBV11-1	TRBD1	CASSPDRGYGYTF	TGTGCCAGCAGCCCGGACAGGGGCTATGGCTACACCTTC
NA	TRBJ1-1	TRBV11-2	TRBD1	CASSLVLRTGATEAFF	TGTGCCAGCAGCTTAGTCCTCCGGACAGGGGCCACTGAAGCTTTCTTT
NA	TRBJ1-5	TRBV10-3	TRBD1	CAISEGQGYQPQHF	TGTGCCATCAGTGAGGGACAGGGGTATCAGCCCCAGCATTTT
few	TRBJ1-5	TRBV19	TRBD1	CASSTSDRGFSQPQHF	TGTGCCAGTAGTACCTCGGACAGGGGTTTTTCTCAGCCCCAGCATTTT
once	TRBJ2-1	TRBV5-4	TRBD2	CASSLKTSGDNEQFF	TGTGCCAGCAGCTTGAAGACTAGCGGTGACAATGAGCAGTTCTTC
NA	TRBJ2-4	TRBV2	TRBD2	CANIGLAGGNIQYF	TGTGCCAACATAGGACTAGCGGGAGGTAACATTCAGTACTTC
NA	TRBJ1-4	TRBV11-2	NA	CASSLVRDGKLFF	TGTGCCAGCAGCTTAGTCAGGGATGGTAAACTGTTTTTT
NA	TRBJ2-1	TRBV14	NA	CASSQESGTWAGNEQFF	TGTGCCAGCAGCCAGGAATCCGGGACTTGGGCGGGCAATGAGCAGTTCTTC
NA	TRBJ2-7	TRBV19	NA	CASSLYSSYEQYF	TGTGCCAGTAGCTTGTACAGCTCCTACGAGCAGTACTTC
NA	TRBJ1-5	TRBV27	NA	CASSPGQPQPQHF	TGTGCCAGCAGTCCAGGACAGCCTCAGCCCCAGCATTTT
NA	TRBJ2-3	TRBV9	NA	CASSGGINTQYF	TGTGCCAGCAGCGGAGGAATAAATACGCAGTATTTT
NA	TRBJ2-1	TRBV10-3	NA	CAISETSSSYNEQFF	TGTGCCATCAGTGAGACGAGTTCCTCCTACAATGAGCAGTTCTTC
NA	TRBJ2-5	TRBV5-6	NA	CASSFNGRETQYF	TGTGCCAGCAGCTTTAACGGGAGAGAGACCCAGTACTTC
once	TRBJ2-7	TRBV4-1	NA	CASSQDRGIYEQYF	TGCGCCAGCAGCCAAGACAGGGGTATCTACGAGCAGTACTTC
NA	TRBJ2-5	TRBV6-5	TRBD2	CASSYSGGPGETQYF	TGTGCCAGCAGTTACTCGGGAGGGCCGGGGGAGACCCAGTACTTC